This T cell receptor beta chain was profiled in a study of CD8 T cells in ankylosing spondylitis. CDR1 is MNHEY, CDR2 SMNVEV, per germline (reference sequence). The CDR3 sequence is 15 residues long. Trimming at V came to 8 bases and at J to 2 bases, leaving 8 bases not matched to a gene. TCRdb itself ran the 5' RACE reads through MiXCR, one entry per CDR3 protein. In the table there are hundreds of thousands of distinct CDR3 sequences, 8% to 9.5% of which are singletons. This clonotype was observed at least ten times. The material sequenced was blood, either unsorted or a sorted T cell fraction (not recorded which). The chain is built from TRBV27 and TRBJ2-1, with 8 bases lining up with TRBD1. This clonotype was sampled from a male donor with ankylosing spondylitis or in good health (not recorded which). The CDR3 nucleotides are TGTGCCAGCGGTACCGGGACAGGAACCTACAATGAGCAGTTCTTC. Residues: CASGTGTGTYNEQFF.